This record concerns one T cell receptor beta chain sequence. No antigen is known for it. Among the donors, all were healthy bone marrow donors. Germline lookup yields CDR1 ENHRY and CDR2 SYGVKD. V was shortened by 2 bases and J by 6 bases, with 8 bases between the two germline ends. The CDR3 contains 13 residues. The data derive from a study of cytomegalovirus exposure and HLA in healthy donors. Study-level results: TCR beta sequences reportedly predicted the HLA-A and HLA-B alleles of most subjects accurately. Later examination showed HLA-associated TCR beta chains had greater clonal expansion than equally common others.

Amplification used 60 Vbeta primers and 13 Jbeta primers. This table comes from immunoSEQ multiplex PCR, and its TCRdb copy is limited to in-frame clones, with some not included. This sample has around 120,000 clones, with around 82% found just once. The chain combines TRBV10-3 with TRBJ1-5; D gene uncertain. The sequence derives from a boy younger than 18 in good health and CMV-seronegative. Sequenced input: PBMCs. The DNA of the CDR3 is TGTGCCATCAGTGAGCAGACGGGTCAGCCCCAGCATTTT. This gives the protein CAISEQTGQPQHF.